This T cell receptor (beta chain) was recorded in a study of blood T cells in healthy people across ages. For this clonotype: At one of its ends the junction is not consistent with the germline gene, which may arise from a read error.

A sample-barcoded 5' primer and a J-beta primer mix were used in a second PCR of roughly 7 to 12 cycles. TCRdb reanalysed the 5' RACE reads using MiXCR and keeps one entry per CDR3 protein. Among about 1.6 million distinct CDR3 sequences, roughly 32% were seen once, and the ten largest hold about 11%. The CDR3 is 13 amino acids. Germline V gene data show CDR1 as MNHEY and CDR2 as SMNVEV (reference sequence). The receptor was isolated from a woman under 40 in good health. V is TRBV27 and J is TRBJ2-7; D call uncertain. The sample taken for sequencing was blood. The CDR3 DNA is TGTGCCTGCAGTTTACCCTGGTCCTACGAGCAGTACTTC. It encodes CACSLPWSYEQYF.